The sequence of this T cell receptor beta chain was determined in a study of blood T cell repertoires in COVID-19. Turning to the study itself: PBMCs, B-cell-depleted T cells, or T cells provided the cDNA or gDNA that made up the material.

Germline loops: CDR1 SGHDN, CDR2 FVKESK. This CDR3 has 16 amino acids. The V end was cut by 0 bases, the J end by 3 bases, with 15 bases between. This clone has more than one count but fewer than ten. The protocol was immunoSEQ multiplex PCR, while the TCRdb copy is restricted to in-frame clones and leaves out a portion. The sample has 200,000 to 250,000 clones, around 80% seen once; the top ten hold approximately 1.8%. Recovered status in Cohort 3 required two negative PCRs, clearance, or symptom resolution. Sequencing input: PBMCs or T cells enriched from blood (not recorded which). The origin of this receptor is a man aged 55 to 69 who had recovered from COVID-19. The rearrangement uses TRBV14 and TRBJ2-7; TRBD2 is a possible D gene (6 bases). CDR3 protein: CASSQELWQGGYEQYF. The CDR3 nucleotides read TGTGCCAGCAGCCAAGAGCTTTGGCAGGGAGGCTACGAGCAGTACTTC.